A selection of T cell receptor beta chains follows, all from one sample in a study of response to subunit inactivated influenza vaccine. Each CDR3 protein gets one entry after TCRdb re-called the RT-PCR reads with MiXCR. Seen here are more than 500,000 distinct CDR3 sequences, over 9% observed once, and the top ten hold approximately 11%. The sample also formed part of further work on T cells expressing NK-cell markers.

Material: PBMCs from blood, obtained on the day of vaccination. The receptors were sampled from a man aged 45-65 years who received an inactivated influenza vaccine. Each CDR3 is given with its conserved first and last residue. The order of the fields is D gene, clone size, J gene, V gene, CDR3 protein, CDR3 DNA. The D gene is left open where the match is weak. Some rows mark clone size as missing; the rest say once, few, many or name a class of expanded clone.

d_gene: NA
abundance: few
j_gene: TRBJ2-5
v_gene: TRBV11-2
CDR3aa: CASSLTRRIQETQYF
CDR3nt: TGTGCCAGCAGCTTAACCCGACGGATACAAGAGACCCAGTACTTC

d_gene: NA
abundance: few
j_gene: TRBJ1-1
v_gene: TRBV4-3
CDR3aa: CASSRHGSGAEAFF
CDR3nt: TGCGCCAGCAGCCGACACGGGAGTGGGGCTGAAGCTTTCTTT

d_gene: NA
abundance: many
j_gene: TRBJ1-1
v_gene: TRBV5-1
CDR3aa: CASSLDSLNTEAFF
CDR3nt: TGCGCCAGCAGCTTGGACAGCCTGAACACTGAAGCTTTCTTT

d_gene: NA
abundance: many
j_gene: TRBJ2-7
v_gene: TRBV7-2
CDR3aa: CASSLDAFSYEQYF
CDR3nt: TGTGCCAGCAGCTTAGATGCATTTTCCTACGAGCAGTACTTC

d_gene: NA
abundance: NA
j_gene: TRBJ2-1
v_gene: TRBV20-1
CDR3aa: CSARALEGVNSNEQFF
CDR3nt: TGCAGTGCTAGAGCGTTAGAGGGGGTCAATTCAAATGAGCAGTTCTTC

d_gene: NA
abundance: many
j_gene: TRBJ1-6
v_gene: TRBV14
CDR3aa: CASSQPLRDSPLHF
CDR3nt: TGTGCCAGCAGCCAACCCCTCAGGGATTCACCCCTCCACTTT

d_gene: NA
abundance: few
j_gene: TRBJ2-3
v_gene: TRBV7-2
CDR3aa: CASSSIGDGYTDTQYF
CDR3nt: TGTGCCAGCAGCTCCATCGGGGACGGATACACAGATACGCAGTATTTT

d_gene: NA
abundance: NA
j_gene: TRBJ2-5
v_gene: TRBV20-1
CDR3aa: CSARGLQETQYF
CDR3nt: TGCAGTGCTAGGGGACTGCAAGAGACCCAGTACTTC

d_gene: TRBD2
abundance: few
j_gene: TRBJ2-1
v_gene: TRBV7-2
CDR3aa: CASSLEAAGGLNEQFF
CDR3nt: TGTGCCAGCAGCTTAGAAGCAGCGGGAGGGCTCAATGAGCAGTTCTTC

d_gene: TRBD2
abundance: few
j_gene: TRBJ2-5
v_gene: TRBV5-8
CDR3aa: CASRAGVAQYF
CDR3nt: TGTGCCAGCAGGGCGGGGGTGGCCCAGTACTTC

d_gene: TRBD2
abundance: few
j_gene: TRBJ2-5
v_gene: TRBV7-6
CDR3aa: CASSPFGGGNRETQYF
CDR3nt: TGTGCCAGCAGCCCTTTCGGGGGAGGGAATCGAGAGACCCAGTACTTC

d_gene: NA
abundance: few
j_gene: TRBJ2-1
v_gene: TRBV5-1
CDR3aa: CASSLATGNNEQFF
CDR3nt: TGCGCCAGCAGCTTGGCCACAGGGAACAATGAGCAGTTCTTC

d_gene: NA
abundance: NA
j_gene: TRBJ2-3
v_gene: TRBV10-3
CDR3aa: CAISDQGGTQYF
CDR3nt: TGTGCCATCAGTGACCAAGGTGGTACGCAGTATTTT

d_gene: NA
abundance: NA
j_gene: TRBJ1-4
v_gene: TRBV4-1
CDR3aa: CASSQDLTGRNEKLFF
CDR3nt: TGCGCCAGCAGCCAAGATCTTACAGGGAGGAATGAAAAACTGTTTTTT

d_gene: NA
abundance: NA
j_gene: TRBJ2-2
v_gene: TRBV7-9
CDR3aa: CASSLMGFANTGELFF
CDR3nt: TGTGCCAGCAGCTTGATGGGATTCGCGAACACCGGGGAGCTGTTTTTT

d_gene: TRBD1
abundance: NA
j_gene: TRBJ2-7
v_gene: TRBV28
CDR3aa: CASSRGWTGEEQYF
CDR3nt: TGTGCCAGCAGTAGGGGGTGGACAGGGGAAGAGCAGTACTTC

d_gene: NA
abundance: many
j_gene: TRBJ1-6
v_gene: TRBV3-1
CDR3aa: CASSQDINSPLHF
CDR3nt: TGTGCCAGCAGCCAAGACATTAATTCACCCCTCCACTTT

d_gene: TRBD2
abundance: many
j_gene: TRBJ2-5
v_gene: TRBV4-2
CDR3aa: CASSLTGTSGSGETQYF
CDR3nt: TGTGCCAGCAGCTTAACCGGGACTAGCGGGAGCGGGGAGACCCAGTACTTC

d_gene: TRBD2
abundance: many
j_gene: TRBJ2-1
v_gene: TRBV4-1
CDR3aa: CASSRETSGGYNEQFF
CDR3nt: TGCGCCAGCAGCCGAGAGACTAGCGGGGGGTACAATGAGCAGTTCTTC

d_gene: TRBD1
abundance: many
j_gene: TRBJ2-3
v_gene: TRBV7-3
CDR3aa: CASSTTGDHTDTQYF
CDR3nt: TGTGCCAGCAGCACGACAGGGGACCACACAGATACGCAGTATTTT

d_gene: TRBD2
abundance: NA
j_gene: TRBJ2-5
v_gene: TRBV28
CDR3aa: CASSLRRREGRETQYF
CDR3nt: TGTGCCAGCAGTTTAAGGAGGCGGGAGGGCCGAGAGACCCAGTACTTC

d_gene: NA
abundance: NA
j_gene: TRBJ2-7
v_gene: TRBV20-1
CDR3aa: CSAREVSFYEQYF
CDR3nt: TGCAGTGCTAGAGAAGTCTCCTTCTACGAGCAGTACTTC

d_gene: NA
abundance: NA
j_gene: TRBJ2-4
v_gene: TRBV14
CDR3aa: CASSQGLIAKNIQYF
CDR3nt: TGTGCCAGCAGCCAAGGGCTGATAGCCAAAAACATTCAGTACTTC

d_gene: TRBD1
abundance: NA
j_gene: TRBJ2-5
v_gene: TRBV20-1
CDR3aa: CSARARDRGFQETQYF
CDR3nt: TGCAGTGCTAGGGCCCGGGACAGGGGCTTCCAAGAGACCCAGTACTTC

d_gene: NA
abundance: NA
j_gene: TRBJ2-3
v_gene: TRBV29-1
CDR3aa: CSVVVWGASLTDTQYF
CDR3nt: TGCAGCGTTGTAGTTTGGGGGGCAAGTCTCACAGATACGCAGTATTTT

d_gene: NA
abundance: few
j_gene: TRBJ2-7
v_gene: TRBV6-2/TRBV6-3
CDR3aa: CASSYGYTGSYEQYF
CDR3nt: TGTGCCAGCAGTTACGGGTATACAGGTTCCTACGAGCAGTACTTC

d_gene: NA
abundance: few
j_gene: TRBJ1-3
v_gene: TRBV25-1
CDR3aa: CASSEYSGNTIYF
CDR3nt: TGTGCCAGCAGTGAATACTCTGGAAACACCATATATTTT

d_gene: NA
abundance: NA
j_gene: TRBJ1-1
v_gene: TRBV2
CDR3aa: CASSEGGYTEAFF
CDR3nt: TGTGCCAGCAGTGAAGGGGGATACACTGAAGCTTTCTTT